The 24 T cell receptor beta chains below were found in one sample sequenced in a study of cytomegalovirus exposure and HLA in healthy donors. The PCR was carried out with 60 Vbeta primers and 13 Jbeta primers. The table came from immunoSEQ multiplex PCR; TCRdb's copy has only in-frame clones and leaves some out. Recorded here are tens of thousands of clones; the top ten clones represent approximately 2.9%. Sequencing was carried out using PBMCs. These receptors originate from a man in his forties in good health and CMV-seronegative.

This chain joins TRBV6-5 and TRBJ1-5; D is undetermined. The CDR3 loop spans 14 amino acids. Germline CDR1 reads MNHEY; CDR2 reads SVGAGI. Deletions cut 7 bases from V and 2 bases from J, with 12 bases between. The CDR3 here is CASNEGGGNQPQHF. The CDR3 DNA reads TGTGCCAGCAACGAGGGTGGGGGCAATCAGCCCCAGCATTTT.

This chain links TRBV9 with TRBJ2-3, with D uncertain. Germline V gene sequence: CDR1 SGDLS, CDR2 YYNGEE. V shed 0 bases and J shed 8 bases, with 16 bases lying between them. This CDR3 comprises 15 residues. The CDR3: CASSVVADTPGTQYF. DNA of the CDR3: TGTGCCAGCAGCGTAGTGGCAGACACCCCAGGTACGCAGTATTTT.

The chain is built from TRBV9 and TRBJ1-5; 9 nucleotides align to TRBD1. The CDR3 length is 14 residues. In germline, CDR1 is SGDLS, CDR2 YYNGEE. Unmatched junction bases numbered 5, after V lost 7 bases and J lost 3 bases. The DNA for the CDR3 is TGTGCCAGCGGGGGACAGGGACCCAATCAGCCCCAGCATTTT. Protein product: CASGGQGPNQPQHF. The whole variable domain, filled in from reference TRBV9 and TRBJ1-5, reads DSGVTQTPKHLITATGQRVTLRCSPRSGDLSVYWYQQSLDQGLQFLIQYYNGEERAKGNILERFSAQQFPDLHSELNLSSLELGDSALYFCASGGQGPNQPQHFGDGTRLSIL.

The chain is built from TRBV9 and TRBJ2-7; no clear D gene. The CDR3 totals 15 residues. Trimming pared 0 bases from V and 0 bases from J, leaving 10 bases between. The germline CDR1 and CDR2 sequences are SGDLS and YYNGEE. As DNA, the CDR3 is TGTGCCAGCAGCGTAGGTCTACGGAGCTCCTACGAGCAGTACTTC. Its protein is CASSVGLRSSYEQYF. Full variable domain (remainder filled in from reference TRBV9 and TRBJ2-7): DSGVTQTPKHLITATGQRVTLRCSPRSGDLSVYWYQQSLDQGLQFLIQYYNGEERAKGNILERFSAQQFPDLHSELNLSSLELGDSALYFCASSVGLRSSYEQYFGPGTRLTVT.

The J gene is TRBJ1-1, the V gene TRBV5-1; no clear D. V was clipped by 3 bases and J by 1 base, with 10 bases between them. This CDR3 contains 14 residues. The germline gives CDR1 SGHRS, CDR2 YFSETQ. CDR3 loop: CASSSRGANTEAFF. Here the CDR3 DNA reads TGCGCCAGCAGCTCGAGAGGCGCGAACACTGAAGCTTTCTTT.

This sequence joins TRBV7-9 and TRBJ2-3, with 9 bases identical to TRBD2. V shed 6 bases, J shed 1 base, and the junction held 5 bases outside the gene matches. Per the germline V gene, CDR1 is SEHNR and CDR2 is FQNEAQ (reference sequence). The CDR3 loop spans 15 amino acids. The CDR3 spells CASSRIAGGTDTQYF. In DNA, the CDR3 is TGTGCCAGCAGTCGGATAGCGGGGGGCACAGATACGCAGTATTTT.

The rearrangement joins TRBV20-1 to TRBJ1-1; possibly TRBD1 for D (5 bases). This CDR3 spans 10 amino acids. In germline, CDR1 is DFQATT, CDR2 SNEGSKA (reference sequence). As DNA, the CDR3 is TGCACCAGCAGGGACACTGAAGCTTTCTTT. It specifies CTSRDTEAFF.

The V gene is TRBV30, the J gene TRBJ2-2; no firm D call. Germline V gene sequence: CDR1 GTSNPN, CDR2 SVGIG (reference sequence). This CDR3 is 14 amino acids long. V was pared by 0 bases and J by 4 bases, with 9 bases between. CDR3 bases: TGTGCCTGGAGTGTACTCGAGCTCACCGGGGAGCTGTTTTTT. Translation gives CAWSVLELTGELFF.

The chain links TRBV6-1 to TRBJ1-2; 8 bases are shared with TRBD1. This CDR3 region has 14 residues. From germline, CDR1 is MNHNS and CDR2 SASEGT. Unmatched junction bases numbered 12, after V lost 9 bases and J lost 6 bases. For the CDR3, the DNA is TGTGCCAGGACCCGGGCGGCAGGGGGCAATGGCTACACCTTC. Protein: CARTRAAGGNGYTF.

This rearrangement joins TRBV30 to TRBJ1-2; D remains unclear. The length of the CDR3 is 13 residues. V gave up 0 bases and J gave up 7 bases, with 12 bases separating them. CDR1 is GTSNPN and CDR2 is SVGIG in the germline V gene (reference sequence). CDR3: CAWSVSGFVGYTF. CDR3 nucleotides: TGTGCCTGGAGTGTATCAGGCTTTGTTGGCTACACCTTC.

The chain has TRBV29-1 and TRBJ2-5; 10 nucleotides align to TRBD1. Germline CDR1 reads SQVTM; CDR2 reads ANQGSEA. With V trimmed by 6 bases and J by 5 bases, 12 bases remained unmatched. The CDR3 is made up of 15 amino acids. DNA of the CDR3: TGCAGCGTCCGAGGGGGGACAGGGGCGCTTGAGACCCAGTACTTC. It codes for CSVRGGTGALETQYF.

The chain links TRBV19 to TRBJ1-5; 9 nucleotides line up with TRBD1. V was pared by 5 bases and J by 3 bases, with 11 bases of the junction left unmatched. The germline V gene has CDR1 LNHDA and CDR2 SQIVND (reference sequence). The CDR3 contains 17 residues. CDR3 nucleotides: TGTGCCAGTAGTCCTCGGACAGGGGCCTACCTCAATCAGCCCCAGCATTTT. Translating gives CASSPRTGAYLNQPQHF.

The chain joins TRBV4-2 to TRBJ1-4; 9 bases match TRBD1. CDR3 length: 15 residues. Germline CDR1 reads LGHNA; CDR2 reads YNFKEQ. The V and J ends lost 0 bases and 8 bases, in that order; junction bases with no gene match: 4. CDR3 DNA sequence: TGTGCCAGCAGCCAAGATTGGGACAGGGACGAAAAACTGTTTTTT. Protein sequence: CASSQDWDRDEKLFF.

The rearrangement uses TRBV2 and TRBJ1-1, with D maybe TRBD1 (6 bases). V dropped 8 bases and J dropped 2 bases, with 12 bases sitting between them. Germline CDR1 reads SNHLY; CDR2 reads FYNNEI. The CDR3 is 13 amino acids. The CDR3 DNA reads as TGTGCCAGCGGCCGGGACACCAACACTGAAGCTTTCTTT. It specifies CASGRDTNTEAFF.

The rearrangement joins TRBV2 to TRBJ2-7, with no clear D. Trimming stripped 4 bases from V and 0 bases from J, with 19 bases between. CDR1 is SNHLY, CDR2 FYNNEI, per germline. The CDR3 extends over 17 amino acids. The CDR3 nucleotides are TGTGCCAGCAGTGCCCCCGATCTAGGCATCAACTCCTACGAGCAGTACTTC. Translating gives CASSAPDLGINSYEQYF.

The J gene is TRBJ2-1, the V gene TRBV7-2, with D possibly being TRBD1 (7 bases). CDR3 length: 15 amino acids. V lost 5 bases and J 8 bases, leaving 19 bases between the germline ends. The germline gives CDR1 SGHTA, CDR2 FQGNSA. The CDR3 DNA follows: TGTGCCAGCAGCCGGAGGGACACTACAGGGGATGAGCAGTTCTTC. Amino acids: CASSRRDTTGDEQFF.

CDR3 protein: CAISGLLGREAFF. The CDR3 nucleotides are TGTGCCATCAGCGGACTTTTGGGGAGAGAAGCTTTCTTT. The J gene is TRBJ1-1, the V gene TRBV10-3, with D uncertain. From germline, CDR1 is ENHRY and CDR2 SYGVKD. V was shortened by 6 bases and J by 8 bases, with 16 bases between the two germline ends. The CDR3 has 13 residues.

The V and J genes are TRBV5-1 and TRBJ2-2; D gene uncertain. V was pared by 1 base and J by 1 base, with 11 bases between. This CDR3 has 16 amino acids. Germline-derived CDR1 and CDR2 are SGHRS and YFSETQ. The CDR3 coding sequence is TGCGCCAGCAGCTTGTTAGAGCCAGGGAACACCGGGGAGCTGTTTTTT. Amino acid sequence: CASSLLEPGNTGELFF.

The chain couples TRBV6-1 to TRBJ2-1; 13 bases line up with TRBD2. This CDR3 comprises 15 residues. Germline V lookup: CDR1 MNHNS, CDR2 SASEGT. With V trimmed by 6 bases and J by 7 bases, 6 bases remained unmatched. The CDR3 DNA follows: TGTGCCAGCAGGGGACTAGCGGGGATCTTGAATGAGCAGTTCTTC. Protein sequence: CASRGLAGILNEQFF.

The chain recombines TRBV6-4 with TRBJ2-3, with TRBD1 matching over 7 bases. This CDR3 contains 14 residues. V lost 5 bases and J lost 1; bases outside the gene matches: 3. In germline, CDR1 is MRHNA, CDR2 SNTAGT. The CDR3 here is CASSPDRGTDTQYF. The CDR3 bases are TGTGCCAGCAGTCCAGACAGGGGCACAGATACGCAGTATTTT.

The V gene is TRBV28, the J gene TRBJ2-7, with D perhaps matching TRBD1 (7 bases). The CDR3 spans 14 residues. The V end lost 6 bases, the J end lost 1 base, and 13 bases lay between the germline ends. Per germline, CDR1 MDHEN and CDR2 SYDVKM. In nucleotides, the CDR3 is TGTGCCAGCAGGACAGGGACTTTTTCCTACGAGCAGTACTTC. Translation gives CASRTGTFSYEQYF.

This sequence joins TRBV19 and TRBJ2-5; TRBD1 agrees at 7 bases. V dropped 2 bases and J dropped 0; count of bases not matched to a gene: 3. The CDR3 covers 15 residues. Germline loops: CDR1 LNHDA, CDR2 SQIVND (reference sequence). In nucleotides, the CDR3 is TGTGCCAGTAGTATAATGGGACAGTACCAAGAGACCCAGTACTTC. Its protein is CASSIMGQYQETQYF.

The chain carries TRBV7-3 and TRBJ2-1, with 8 bases matching TRBD1. Germline V gives CDR1 SGHTA, CDR2 FQGTGA. CDR3 length: 15 amino acids. V lost 5 bases to trimming and J lost 7 bases; unmatched junction nucleotides: 10. The CDR3 is CASSGEGQGRNEQFF. The CDR3 bases are TGTGCCAGCAGCGGGGAAGGACAGGGACGAAATGAGCAGTTCTTC.

The J gene is TRBJ2-7, the V gene TRBV6-5; 7 nucleotides line up with TRBD1. The CDR3 is 15 amino acids. The junction had 10 bases not matched to a gene; V was cut back by 5 bases and J by 3 bases. Per the germline V gene, CDR1 is MNHEY and CDR2 is SVGAGI. The CDR3: CASSGSTGVIYEQYF. DNA for the CDR3: TGTGCCAGCAGTGGTTCAACAGGGGTTATCTACGAGCAGTACTTC.